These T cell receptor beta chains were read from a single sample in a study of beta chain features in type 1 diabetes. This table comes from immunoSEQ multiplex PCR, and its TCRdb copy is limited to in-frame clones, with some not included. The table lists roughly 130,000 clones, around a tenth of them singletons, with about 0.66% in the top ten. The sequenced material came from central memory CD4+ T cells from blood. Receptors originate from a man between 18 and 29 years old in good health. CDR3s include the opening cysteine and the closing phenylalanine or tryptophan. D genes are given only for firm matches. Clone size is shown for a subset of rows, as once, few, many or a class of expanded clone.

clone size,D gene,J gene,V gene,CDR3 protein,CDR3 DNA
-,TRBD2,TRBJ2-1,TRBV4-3,CASSQELAGDYNEQFF,TGCGCCAGCAGCCAAGAACTCGCGGGGGACTACAATGAGCAGTTCTTC
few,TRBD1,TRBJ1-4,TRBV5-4,CASSFGQGNEKLFF,TGTGCCAGCAGCTTCGGACAGGGGAATGAAAAACTGTTTTTT
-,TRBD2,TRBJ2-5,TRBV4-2,CASSQDLAAGGQETQYF,TGTGCCAGCAGCCAAGATCTGGCAGCGGGGGGGCAGGAGACCCAGTACTTC
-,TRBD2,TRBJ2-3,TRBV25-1,CASSQAGRSTDTQYF,TGTGCCAGCAGTCAAGCGGGGCGAAGCACAGATACGCAGTATTTT
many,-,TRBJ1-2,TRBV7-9,CASSPQPGEKTLSGYTF,TGTGCCAGCAGCCCCCAGCCAGGGGAGAAGACCTTATCTGGCTACACCTTC
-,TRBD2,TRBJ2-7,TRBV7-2,CASSLGSGGLSYEQYF,TGTGCCAGCAGCCTAGGTAGCGGGGGTCTTTCCTACGAGCAGTACTTC
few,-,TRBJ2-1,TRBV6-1,CASTPGGRDEQFF,TGTGCCAGCACCCCCGGAGGTCGGGATGAGCAGTTCTTC
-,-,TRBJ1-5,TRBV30,CAWSADAGYNQPQHF,TGTGCCTGGAGTGCCGACGCGGGTTACAATCAGCCCCAGCATTTT
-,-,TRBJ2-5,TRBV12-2,CASRLTGAQETQYF,TGTGCAAGTCGCTTAACAGGGGCCCAAGAGACCCAGTACTTC
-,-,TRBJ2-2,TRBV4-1,CASSQDQVWGRNTGELFF,TGCGCCAGCAGCCAAGATCAAGTCTGGGGCCGGAACACCGGGGAGCTGTTTTTT
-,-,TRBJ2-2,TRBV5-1,CASNYDGTGELFF,TGCGCCAGCAACTACGACGGAACCGGGGAGCTGTTTTTT
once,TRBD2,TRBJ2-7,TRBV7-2,CASSLGGGTSYEQYF,TGTGCCAGCAGCTTAGGCGGGGGTACGTCCTACGAGCAGTACTTC
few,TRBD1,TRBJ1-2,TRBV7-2,CASSSTGVNYGYTF,TGTGCCAGCAGCTCCACAGGGGTTAACTATGGCTACACCTTC
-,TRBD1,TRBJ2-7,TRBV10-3,CAISGGQEYEQYF,TGTGCCATCAGTGGGGGACAGGAATACGAGCAGTACTTC
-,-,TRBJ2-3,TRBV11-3,CASSFSPMNTQYF,TGTGCCAGCAGCTTCTCCCCTATGAATACGCAGTATTTT
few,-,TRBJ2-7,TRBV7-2,CASSFQGSSYEQYF,TGTGCCAGCAGCTTTCAGGGGTCGTCCTACGAGCAGTACTTC
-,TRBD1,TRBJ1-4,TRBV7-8,CASSLGTGRYEKLFF,TGTGCCAGCAGCTTAGGGACAGGGAGGTATGAAAAACTGTTTTTT
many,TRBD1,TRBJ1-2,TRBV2,CATGGQGRGYTF,TGTGCCACCGGGGGACAGGGACGGGGCTACACCTTC
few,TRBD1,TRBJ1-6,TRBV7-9,CASSRGQGVGPPSPLHF,TGTGCCAGCAGCAGGGGACAGGGTGTTGGCCCTCCTTCACCCCTCCACTTT
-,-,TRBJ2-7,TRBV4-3,CASSQKPGSYEQYF,TGCGCCAGCAGCCAAAAGCCGGGTTCTTACGAGCAGTACTTC
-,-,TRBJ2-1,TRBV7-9,CASSPSPGSYNEQFF,TGTGCCAGCAGCCCCTCGCCAGGCTCCTACAATGAGCAGTTCTTC
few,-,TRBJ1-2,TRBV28,CASSLSGQGFYGYTF,TGTGCCAGCAGTTTATCGGGCCAGGGGTTCTATGGCTACACCTTC
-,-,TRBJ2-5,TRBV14,CASSQDYGGLTQYF,TGTGCCAGCAGCCAGGACTACGGGGGTTTGACCCAGTACTTC
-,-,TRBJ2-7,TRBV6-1,CASSENKGGWGYEQYF,TGTGCCAGCAGTGAGAATAAGGGAGGATGGGGTTACGAGCAGTACTTC
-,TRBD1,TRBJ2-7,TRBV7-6,CASSLQTGSGEQYF,TGTGCCAGCAGCTTACAGACAGGGAGTGGCGAGCAGTACTTC
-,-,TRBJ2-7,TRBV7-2,CASSLTVTGTRVYEQYF,TGTGCCAGCAGCCTTACCGTGACAGGGACTAGGGTCTACGAGCAGTACTTC
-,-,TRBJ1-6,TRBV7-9,CASSLLAHGNSPLHF,TGTGCCAGCAGCTTATTAGCACACGGCAATTCACCCCTCCACTTT
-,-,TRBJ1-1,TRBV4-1,CASRTRVMNTEAFF,TGCGCCAGCAGGACCAGGGTCATGAACACTGAAGCTTTCTTT
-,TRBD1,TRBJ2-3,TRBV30,CARDRGWGTDTQYF,TGTGCCCGAGACAGGGGTTGGGGCACAGATACGCAGTATTTT
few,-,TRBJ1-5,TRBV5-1,CASSLGVGQPQHF,TGCGCCAGCAGCTTGGGAGTTGGTCAGCCCCAGCATTTT
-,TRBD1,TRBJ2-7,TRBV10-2,CASSDTGGSSYEQYF,TGCGCCAGCAGTGATACAGGGGGGAGCTCCTACGAGCAGTACTTC
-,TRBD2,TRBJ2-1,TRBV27,CASSFSAGGIYNEQFF,TGTGCCAGCAGTTTCTCAGCGGGGGGGATTTACAATGAGCAGTTCTTC
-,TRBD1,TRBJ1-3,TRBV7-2,CASSFGQVEYSGNTIYF,TGTGCCAGCAGCTTCGGACAGGTCGAATACTCTGGAAACACCATATATTTT
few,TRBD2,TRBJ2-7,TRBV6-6,CASSSTSGDSYEQYF,TGTGCCAGCAGCTCGACTAGCGGGGACTCCTACGAGCAGTACTTC
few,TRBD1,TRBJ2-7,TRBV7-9,CASSLTGVGEQYF,TGTGCCAGCAGCTTAACAGGGGTGGGCGAGCAGTACTTC
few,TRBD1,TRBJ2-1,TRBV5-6,CASSLRDRGFYNEQFF,TGTGCCAGCAGCCTCCGGGACAGGGGTTTCTACAATGAGCAGTTCTTC
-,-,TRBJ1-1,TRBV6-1,CASSDWAGGNTEAFF,TGTGCCAGCAGTGATTGGGCAGGTGGAAACACTGAAGCTTTCTTT
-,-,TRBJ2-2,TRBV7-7,CASSLYSNTGELFF,TGTGCCAGCAGCTTATACTCAAACACCGGGGAGCTGTTTTTT
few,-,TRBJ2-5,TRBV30,CACNREETQYF,TGTGCCTGTAACAGGGAAGAGACCCAGTACTTC
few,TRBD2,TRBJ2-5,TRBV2,CASIGGNQETQYF,TGTGCCAGCATCGGGGGGAACCAAGAGACCCAGTACTTC
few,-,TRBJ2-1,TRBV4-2,CASSPLGGQVNEQFF,TGTGCCAGCAGCCCTCTGGGGGGGCAAGTCAATGAGCAGTTCTTC
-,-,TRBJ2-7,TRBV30,CAWSSLAAYEQYF,TGTGCCTGGAGTTCTCTGGCTGCCTACGAGCAGTACTTC
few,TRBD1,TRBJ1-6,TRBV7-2,CASSERQGSSSPLHF,TGTGCCAGCAGCGAACGACAGGGAAGCTCTTCACCCCTCCACTTT
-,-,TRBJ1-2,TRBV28,CASHRVNHYGYTF,TGTGCCAGCCACAGGGTAAATCACTATGGCTACACCTTC
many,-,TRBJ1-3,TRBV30,CAWSSDTIYF,TGTGCCTGGAGTTCCGACACCATATATTTT
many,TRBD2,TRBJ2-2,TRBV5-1,CASSLSGGDIYTGELFF,TGCGCCAGCAGCTTGTCCGGGGGGGACATCTACACCGGGGAGCTGTTTTTT
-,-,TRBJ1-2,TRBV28,CASSLFGPNYGYTF,TGTGCCAGCAGTTTATTTGGCCCTAACTATGGCTACACCTTC
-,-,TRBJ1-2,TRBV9,CASSVEQAGWYGYTF,TGTGCCAGCAGCGTAGAACAGGCGGGATGGTATGGCTACACCTTC
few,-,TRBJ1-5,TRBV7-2,CASSSTRGNNQPQHF,TGTGCCAGCAGCTCTACAAGGGGGAACAATCAGCCCCAGCATTTT
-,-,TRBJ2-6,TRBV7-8,CASSSDSSGANVLTF,TGTGCCAGCAGCTCGGACAGCTCTGGGGCCAACGTCCTGACTTTC